Listed below are T cell receptor beta chains from one sample, sequenced in a study of PD-1 blockade in classical Hodgkin lymphoma. TCRdb's table, derived via immunoSEQ multiplex PCR, lists solely in-frame clones and lacks some. The top ten clones hold about a sixth of a sample with 20,000 to 25,000 clones, 80% of them seen once. The starting material was peripheral blood mononuclear cells (PBMCs), obtained before the second cycle of nivolumab. The receptors were sampled from a human donor with classical Hodgkin lymphoma. Both conserved end residues are part of each CDR3. Fields, in order: V gene, clone size, CDR3 length, D gene, J gene, CDR3 DNA, CDR3 protein. D genes are given only for firm matches. Part of the rows lack a size; the others show once, few, many or a class for expanded clones.

TRBV6-6	medium-sized	14	NA	TRBJ1-3	TGTGCCAGCAGTTACGACAACGGAGGAAACACCATATATTTT	CASSYDNGGNTIYF
TRBV5-4	NA	16	NA	TRBJ2-5	TGTGCCAGCAGCTCTCTCCTGACGGGGTACCAAGAGACCCAGTACTTC	CASSSLLTGYQETQYF
TRBV19	NA	12	NA	TRBJ1-1	TGTGCCAGTAGTATTCGACTCGGGGATGCTTTCTTT	CASSIRLGDAFF
TRBV5-4	NA	13	NA	TRBJ1-2	TGTGCCAGCAGCCAGGAGGGGGATGATGGCTACACCTTC	CASSQEGDDGYTF
TRBV27	few	14	NA	TRBJ1-2	TGTGCCAGCAGTTTACGGGACACTAACTATGGCTACACCTTC	CASSLRDTNYGYTF
TRBV5-6	NA	13	NA	TRBJ1-1	TGTGCCAGCAGCCGAGGGGTATCCCCTGAAGCTTTCTTT	CASSRGVSPEAFF
TRBV13	NA	15	TRBD1	TRBJ2-7	TGTGCCAGCAGCTTATGGGGACAGGGGGCCTACGAGCAGTACTTC	CASSLWGQGAYEQYF
TRBV7-2	NA	15	NA	TRBJ2-5	TGTGCCAGCAGCTTAGTGGATAGTTCGGGGGTGGCCCAGTACTTC	CASSLVDSSGVAQYF
TRBV27	NA	15	NA	TRBJ2-3	TGTGCCAGCAGTTTAGTTGGCGTCAGCACAGATACGCAGTATTTT	CASSLVGVSTDTQYF
TRBV18	NA	14	NA	TRBJ1-2	TGTGCCAGCTCACCCCGGGACCGCAACTATGGCTACACCTTC	CASSPRDRNYGYTF
TRBV27	NA	24	TRBD1	TRBJ2-7	TGTGCCAGCAGTCGGACCGAAGGGGGCTCGCACTCGAAATGGTTCTCTCTAACCTCCTACGAGCAGTACTTC	CASSRTEGGSHSKWFSLTSYEQYF
TRBV5-4	NA	17	NA	TRBJ1-4	TGTGCCAGCAGCGGAGAACAGGGAAGTACGTCTAATGAAAAACTGTTTTTT	CASSGEQGSTSNEKLFF